This TCR beta chain was profiled in a study of blood T cell repertoires in COVID-19. Self-reported history from a screening survey and questionnaire set each donor's cohort. Either two negative PCRs, clearance, or symptom resolution qualified Cohort 3 donors as recovered. This clone was detected once. The data were produced by immunoSEQ multiplex PCR, yet TCRdb's version contains in-frame clones alone and is incomplete. The repertoire has some 400,000 clones, approximately 89% of them found once; the top ten carry 1.5% to 2%. Germline assignment: CDR1 MNHEY and CDR2 SMNVEV (reference sequence). With 5 bases clipped from V and 3 bases from J, the junction kept 10 bases outside the gene matches. The CDR3 extends over 15 amino acids.

The sequenced sample consisted of PBMCs or T cells enriched from blood (not recorded which). The sequence derives from a woman aged 30 to 39 who had recovered from COVID-19. The chain recombines TRBV27 with TRBJ2-7; 7 bases match TRBD1. The CDR3 loop reads CASSPRRTGHYEQYF. CDR3 bases: TGTGCCAGCAGTCCGCGGCGGACAGGTCACTACGAGCAGTACTTC.